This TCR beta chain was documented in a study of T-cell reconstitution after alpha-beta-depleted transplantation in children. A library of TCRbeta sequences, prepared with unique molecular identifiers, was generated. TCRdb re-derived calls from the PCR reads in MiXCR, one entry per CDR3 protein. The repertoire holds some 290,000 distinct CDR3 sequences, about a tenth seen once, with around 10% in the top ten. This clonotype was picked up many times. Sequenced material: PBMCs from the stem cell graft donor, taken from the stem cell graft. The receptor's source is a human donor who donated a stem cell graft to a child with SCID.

CDR3 nucleotide sequence: TGTGCCAGCAGCCCAGTGGCGGGGGGTACAGATACGCAGTATTTT. As protein: CASSPVAGGTDTQYF. The chain employs TRBV7-7 and TRBJ2-3; 8 nucleotides match TRBD2. This CDR3 is 15 amino acids long. V lost 5 bases and J lost 3; bases outside the gene matches: 7. From germline, CDR1 is SSHAT and CDR2 FNYEAQ (reference sequence).